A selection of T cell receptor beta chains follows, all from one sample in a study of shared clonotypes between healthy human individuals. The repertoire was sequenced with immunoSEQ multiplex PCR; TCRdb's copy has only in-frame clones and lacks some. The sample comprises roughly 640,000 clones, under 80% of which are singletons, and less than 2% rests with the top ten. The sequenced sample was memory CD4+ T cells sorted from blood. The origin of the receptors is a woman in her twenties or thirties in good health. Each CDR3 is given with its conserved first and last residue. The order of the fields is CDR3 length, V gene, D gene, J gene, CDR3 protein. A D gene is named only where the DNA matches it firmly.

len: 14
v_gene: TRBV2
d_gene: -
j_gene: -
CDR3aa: CASSDRDSVYEQYF

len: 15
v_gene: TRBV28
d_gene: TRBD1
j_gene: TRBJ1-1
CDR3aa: CASCAPGQANTEAFF

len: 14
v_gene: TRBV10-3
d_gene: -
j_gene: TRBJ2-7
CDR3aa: CAISEGGHLYEQYF

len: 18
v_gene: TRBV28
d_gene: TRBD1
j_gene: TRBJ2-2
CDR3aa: CASSGLGQGVYNTGELFF

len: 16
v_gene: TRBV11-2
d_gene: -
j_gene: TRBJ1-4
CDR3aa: CASSLISNTANEKLFF

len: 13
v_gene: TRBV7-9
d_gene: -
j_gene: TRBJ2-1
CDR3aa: CASSLTGVHEQFF

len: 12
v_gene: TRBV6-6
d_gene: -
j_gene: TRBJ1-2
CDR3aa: CASSYESYGYTF

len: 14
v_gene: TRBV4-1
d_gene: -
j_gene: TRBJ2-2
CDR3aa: CASSQPTRAGELFF

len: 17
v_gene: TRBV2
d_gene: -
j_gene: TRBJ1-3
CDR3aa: CASSEAPPGFSGNTIYF

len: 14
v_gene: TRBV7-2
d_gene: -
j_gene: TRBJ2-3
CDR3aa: CASSPGLITDTQYF

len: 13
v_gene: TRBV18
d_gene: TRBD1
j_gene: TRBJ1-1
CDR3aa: CASSPEQGAGAFF

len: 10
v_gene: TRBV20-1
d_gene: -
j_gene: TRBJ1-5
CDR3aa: CTPRRDSQHF

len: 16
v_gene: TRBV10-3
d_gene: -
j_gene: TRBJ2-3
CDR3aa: CAISEYSGSIADTQYF

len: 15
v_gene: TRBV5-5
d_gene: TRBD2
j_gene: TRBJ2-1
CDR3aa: CASTLGLAGNYEQFF

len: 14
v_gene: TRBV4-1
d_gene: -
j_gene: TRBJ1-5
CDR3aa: CASSQDPGGQPQHF

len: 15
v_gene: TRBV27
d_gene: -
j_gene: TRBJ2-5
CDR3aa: CASSKNPGLWETQYF

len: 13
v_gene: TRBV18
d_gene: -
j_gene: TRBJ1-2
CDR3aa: CASSRTAGYGYTF

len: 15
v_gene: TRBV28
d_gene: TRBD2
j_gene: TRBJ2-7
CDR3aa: CASRRGTSGSYEQYF

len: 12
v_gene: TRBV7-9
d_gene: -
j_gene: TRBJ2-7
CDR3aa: CASSSDYYEQYF

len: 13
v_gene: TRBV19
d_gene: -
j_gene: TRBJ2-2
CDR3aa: CASSIGFVGELFF

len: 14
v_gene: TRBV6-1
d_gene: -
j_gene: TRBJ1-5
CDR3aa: CASSETIDVQPQHF

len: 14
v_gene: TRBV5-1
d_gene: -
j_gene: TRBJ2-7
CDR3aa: CASSLDSSAYEQYF

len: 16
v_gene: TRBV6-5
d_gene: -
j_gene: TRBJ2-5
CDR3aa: CASSYSGSITGRTQYF

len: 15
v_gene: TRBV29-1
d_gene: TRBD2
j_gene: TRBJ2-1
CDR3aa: CSVVAGGPKVNEQFF

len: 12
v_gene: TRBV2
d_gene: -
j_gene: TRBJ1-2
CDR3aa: CASRDSPYGYTF

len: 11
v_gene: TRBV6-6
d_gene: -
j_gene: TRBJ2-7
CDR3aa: CASSYVYEQYF

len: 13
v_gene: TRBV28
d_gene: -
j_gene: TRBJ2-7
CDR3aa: CASSFFDGYEQYF

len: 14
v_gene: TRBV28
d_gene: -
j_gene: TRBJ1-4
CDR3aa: CASSVDQGREKLFF

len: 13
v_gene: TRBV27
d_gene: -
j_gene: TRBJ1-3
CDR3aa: CASSPAGGNTIYF

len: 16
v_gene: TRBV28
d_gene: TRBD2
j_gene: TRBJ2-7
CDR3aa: CASSPLGLADSYEQYF

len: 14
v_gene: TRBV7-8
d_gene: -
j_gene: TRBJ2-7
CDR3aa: CASSYIPGVDEQYF

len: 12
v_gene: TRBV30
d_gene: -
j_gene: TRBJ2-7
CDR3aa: CAWSPGRDEQYF

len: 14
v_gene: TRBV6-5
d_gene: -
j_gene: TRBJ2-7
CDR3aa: CASSLRRSSYEQYF

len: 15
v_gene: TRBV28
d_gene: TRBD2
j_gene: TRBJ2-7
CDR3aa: CASSSGLAGIHEQYF

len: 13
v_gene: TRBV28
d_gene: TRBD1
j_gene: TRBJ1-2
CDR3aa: CASRQDRGTGYTF

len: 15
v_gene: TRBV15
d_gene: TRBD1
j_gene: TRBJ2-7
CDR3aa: CATSRGDRGSYEQYF

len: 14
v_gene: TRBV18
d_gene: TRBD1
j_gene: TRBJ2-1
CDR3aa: CASSPSGQAHEQFF

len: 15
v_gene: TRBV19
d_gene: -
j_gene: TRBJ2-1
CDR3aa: CASSIGYLSGNEQFF

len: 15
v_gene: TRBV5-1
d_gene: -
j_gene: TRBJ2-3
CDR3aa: CASSSLGGSTDTQYF

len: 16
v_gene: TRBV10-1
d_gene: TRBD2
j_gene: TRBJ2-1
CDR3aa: CASSESGGRAANEQFF

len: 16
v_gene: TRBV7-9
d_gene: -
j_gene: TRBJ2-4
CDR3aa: CASSLMGEGPGNIQYF

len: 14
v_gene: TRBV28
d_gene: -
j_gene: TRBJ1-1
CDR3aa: CASQIGQTNTEAFF

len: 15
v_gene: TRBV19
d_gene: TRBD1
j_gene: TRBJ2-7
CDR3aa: CASSIGGQGSYEQYF

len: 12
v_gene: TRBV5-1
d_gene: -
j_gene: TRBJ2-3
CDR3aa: CASSLETDTQYF

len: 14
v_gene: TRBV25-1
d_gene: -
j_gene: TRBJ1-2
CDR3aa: CASSLSGDIYGYTF

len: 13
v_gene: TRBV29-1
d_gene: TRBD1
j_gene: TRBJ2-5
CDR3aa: CSVRGTGGETQYF

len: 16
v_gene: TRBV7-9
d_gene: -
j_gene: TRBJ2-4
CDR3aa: CASSAPSRGTGNIQYF

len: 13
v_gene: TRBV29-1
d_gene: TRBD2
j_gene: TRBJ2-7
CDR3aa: CSVEGLAGAEQYF

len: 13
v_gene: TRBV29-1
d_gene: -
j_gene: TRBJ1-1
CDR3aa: CSVDWTDGTEAFF

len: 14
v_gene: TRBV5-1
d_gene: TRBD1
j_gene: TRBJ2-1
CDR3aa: CASQGQGVSNEQFF

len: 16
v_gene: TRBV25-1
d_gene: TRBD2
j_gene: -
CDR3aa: CASSPGTSGRHYEQYF

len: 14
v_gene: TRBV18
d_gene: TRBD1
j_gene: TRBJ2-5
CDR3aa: CASSRGQGSETQYF

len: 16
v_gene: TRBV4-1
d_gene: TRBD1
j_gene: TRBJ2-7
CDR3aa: CASSLYLGDRNYEQYF

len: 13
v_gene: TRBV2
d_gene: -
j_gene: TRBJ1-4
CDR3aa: CATQLGGREKLFF

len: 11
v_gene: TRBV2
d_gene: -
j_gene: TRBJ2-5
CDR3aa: CATGRQETQYF

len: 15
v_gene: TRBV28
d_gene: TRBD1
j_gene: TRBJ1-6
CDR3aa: CASSLKTGFGSPLHF

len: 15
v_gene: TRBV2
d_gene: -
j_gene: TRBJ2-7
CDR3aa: CASRLQGPGSEEQYF

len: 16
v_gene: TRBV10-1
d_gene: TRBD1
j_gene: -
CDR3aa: CASSEIRQGPTYEQYF

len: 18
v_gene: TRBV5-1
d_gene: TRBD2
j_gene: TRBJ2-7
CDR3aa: CASSFDGPSGTISYEQYF

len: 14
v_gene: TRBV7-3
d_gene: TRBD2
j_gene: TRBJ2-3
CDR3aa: CASSLASGTYTQYF